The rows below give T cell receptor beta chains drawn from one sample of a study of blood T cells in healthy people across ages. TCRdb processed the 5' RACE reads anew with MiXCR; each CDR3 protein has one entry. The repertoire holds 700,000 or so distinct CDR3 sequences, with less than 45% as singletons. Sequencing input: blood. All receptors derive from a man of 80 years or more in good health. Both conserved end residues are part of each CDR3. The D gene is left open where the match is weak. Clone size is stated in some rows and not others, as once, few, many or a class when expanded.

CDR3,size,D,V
CASSPVDGSYSETQYF,NA,NA,TRBV5-1
CASSFRQGSQPQHF,NA,TRBD1,TRBV6-2/TRBV6-3
CSVENYRTDTQYF,NA,NA,TRBV29-1
CSASAGTGIFYNEQYF,NA,TRBD1,TRBV20-1
CASRGTGNQPQHF,many,TRBD1,TRBV12-3/TRBV12-4
CASSPPALPRTEAFF,NA,NA,TRBV18
CSARDQWPAGSYEQYF,NA,NA,TRBV20-1
CASSFSRGSQETQYF,few,NA,TRBV28
CSVRSVETQYF,few,NA,TRBV29-1
CASSYVRQETQYF,many,NA,TRBV6-6
CASSQGGIGSYEQYF,NA,NA,TRBV4-2
CASSPQQGAYNEQYF,NA,TRBD1,TRBV7-2